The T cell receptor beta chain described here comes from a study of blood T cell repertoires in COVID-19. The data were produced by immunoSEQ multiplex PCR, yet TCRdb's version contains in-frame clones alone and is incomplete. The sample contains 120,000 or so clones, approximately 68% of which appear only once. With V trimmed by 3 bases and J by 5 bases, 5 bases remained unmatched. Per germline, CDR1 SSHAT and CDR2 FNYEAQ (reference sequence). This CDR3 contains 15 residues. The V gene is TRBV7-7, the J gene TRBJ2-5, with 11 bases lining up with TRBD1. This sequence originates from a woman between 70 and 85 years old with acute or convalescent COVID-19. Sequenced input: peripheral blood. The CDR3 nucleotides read TGTGCCAGCAGCTTTCCTGGGGACAGGGGGGAGACCCAGTACTTC. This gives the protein CASSFPGDRGETQYF.